The text below deals with one TCR beta chain. Its antigen remains unidentified. No much larger clone is present one base from it, and per-base qualities are unavailable. Reading from cysteine to phenylalanine, the CDR3 counts 15 amino acids. Only the CDR3 region is kept as DNA, spanning 45 bases read in frame from base 1. Taken from the germline V gene (reference sequence), the CDR1 and CDR2 loops are MNHEY and SMNVEV. Relative to germline, V is missing 2 bases and J is missing 11 bases, with 9 bases of the junction outside any gene match. This sample stems from a study of blood T cell repertoires in COVID-19 (TCRdb year 2020). The study in broad terms: Collaborator samples came from the United States, Italy and Spain and covered acute and convalescent phases of COVID-19. The material from the prospective study consisted of cDNA or gDNA derived from T cells, B-cell-depleted T cells, or PBMCs. Subjects who had been exposed to COVID-19, were actively infected with it, or had recovered from it provided the deeply sampled blood TCRbeta repertoires that made up the dataset. The repertoires were made available in a free public database intended to serve as a resource for research on the immune response to SARS-CoV-2. Samples came from the ongoing ImmuneRACE study (first 160 participants) plus 1,254 subjects from 6 global collaborators. Sample metadata almost always included a de-identified subject ID, COVID-19 status, age in years and sex. Where available, HLA class I and class II types were obtained from metadata supplied by the sample provider rather than from assay-based typing. The full study reports these points: Clinical and demographic metadata were provided uncurated, with the amount varying by source and participant.

TCRbeta CDR3 regions were amplified from genomic DNA using the immunoSEQ Assay, a bias-controlled multiplex PCR. For the original study's pipeline: The number of nucleated cells in each sample was estimated by amplification of reference gene primers within the assay. To quantify the absolute abundance of each unique TCRbeta CDR3 rearrangement, sequence reads were collapsed and filtered. For each sample, productive Simpson clonality was calculated by taking the square root of Simpson's diversity index across productive rearrangements. TCRdb provides this immuneACCESS table in a form limited to in-frame rearrangements. Some clones are lacking; in checked studies, under half of them reflect an unresolved V gene, and why the rest are absent is not known. D and trimming were read from the DNA, whereas the V and J calls and clone size are those reported in that table. This sample holds about 410,000 clones; about 91% were observed only once. The ten largest clones represent around 1.5% of the sample.

At one collaborating source in Seattle, patients were enrolled during active infection and were followed longitudinally through the course of disease. The collaborating institutions used their own protocols to collect whole blood in K2EDTA tubes. For TCRbeta analysis, collaborators shipped samples in one of three forms: frozen whole blood, isolated PBMCs, or DNA extracted from either of those sample types. This receptor was identified in a middle-aged woman with COVID-19, enrolled during active disease. Sequencing input: peripheral blood. Recombination linked TRBV27 to TRBJ1-6; 7 bases in the middle match TRBD1. The nucleotide sequence reads as follows: TGTGCCAGCAGTTTAAGTGGCAGGGGGAGGACACCCCTCCACTTT. This translates into CASSLSGRGRTPLHF.